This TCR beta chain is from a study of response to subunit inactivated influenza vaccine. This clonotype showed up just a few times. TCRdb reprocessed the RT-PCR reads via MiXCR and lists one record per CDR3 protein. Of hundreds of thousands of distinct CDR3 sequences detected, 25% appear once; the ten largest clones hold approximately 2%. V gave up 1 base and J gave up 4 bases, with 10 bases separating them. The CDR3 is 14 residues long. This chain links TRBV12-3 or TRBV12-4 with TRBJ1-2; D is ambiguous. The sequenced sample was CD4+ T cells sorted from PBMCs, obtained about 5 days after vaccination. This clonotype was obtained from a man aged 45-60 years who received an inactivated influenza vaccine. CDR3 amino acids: CASSLDGVAYGYTF. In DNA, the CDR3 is TGTGCCAGCAGTTTAGACGGGGTCGCCTATGGCTACACCTTC.